This TCR beta chain was sequenced in a study of cytomegalovirus exposure and HLA in healthy donors. V was trimmed by 4 bases and J by 0 bases, leaving 7 bases between them. The CDR3 spans 14 residues. Germline loops: CDR1 SGHRS, CDR2 YFSETQ. The donors formed part of the roughly 110-subject validation cohort, distinct from the roughly 700-subject first cohort. Clones were sequenced by immunoSEQ multiplex PCR, and TCRdb holds only the in-frame ones, with some missing. This sample yields around 120,000 clones, of which 88% are seen a single time; about 4.4% belongs to the top ten. The sequence was obtained from a young man in good health and CMV-seropositive. The chain uses TRBV5-1 and TRBJ2-2; weak D call: TRBD2 (6 bases). Sequenced input: PBMCs. CDR3 DNA sequence: TGCGCCAGCAGCCGGGACTCGAACACCGGGGAGCTGTTTTTT. Protein product: CASSRDSNTGELFF.